Listed here are 14 T cell receptor beta chains from one sample, sequenced in a study of CD8+CD57+ T cells in acquired aplastic anemia. Genomic DNA constituted the template upon which TCR beta VDJ and CDR3 profiling was performed. TCRdb reprocessed the reads with MiXCR, giving one entry per CDR3 protein. Of some 64,000 distinct CDR3 sequences listed, less than 65% are singletons. What was sequenced was sorted CD4+, CD8+, or CD8+CD57+ T cells (not recorded which) from PBMCs. Source of these receptors: a human donor in good health, serving as a control.

CDR3 bases: TGTGCCAGTAGTATGACAGAGGTTATGGGTGGCTACACCTTC. Translated: CASSMTEVMGGYTF. The V call is TRBV19, the J call TRBJ1-2, with D possibly TRBD1 on 5 matching bases. Germline assignment: CDR1 LNHDA and CDR2 SQIVND (reference sequence). V dropped 3 bases and J dropped 7 bases, with 15 bases sitting between them. CDR3 length: 14 amino acids. The whole variable domain, filled in from reference TRBV19 and TRBJ1-2, reads DGGITQSPKYLFRKEGQNVTLSCEQNLNHDAMYWYRQDPGQGLRLIYYSQIVNDFQKGDIAEGYSVSREKKESFPLTVTSAQKNPTAFYLCASSMTEVMGGYTFGSGTRLTVV.

The chain recombines TRBV25-1 with TRBJ1-2; no clear D. The CDR3 has 12 amino acids. V was clipped by 8 bases and J by 8 bases, with 15 bases between them. The germline V gene has CDR1 MGHDK and CDR2 SYGVNS. CDR3 sequence: CASFQVRQGYTF. The CDR3 DNA sequence: TGTGCCAGCTTTCAGGTCCGGCAAGGCTACACCTTC.

V is TRBV12-5 and J is TRBJ2-7, with 9 bases that match TRBD1. With 4 bases clipped from V and 2 bases from J, the junction kept 0 bases outside the gene matches. Germline CDR1 is LGHNT and CDR2 is FRNRAP. There are 13 residues in the CDR3. CDR3 coding DNA: TGTGCTAGTGGTTGGGACAGGGCCTACGAGCAGTACTTC. It codes for CASGWDRAYEQYF.

This clonotype came up many times. The chain links TRBV6-5 to TRBJ1-1; perhaps TRBD1 as D (6 bases). V dropped 6 bases and J dropped 10 bases, with 15 bases sitting between them. This CDR3 comprises 12 residues. Germline values: CDR1 MNHEY, CDR2 SVGAGI. The CDR3 protein is CASSHREGGAFF. The CDR3 DNA reads as TGTGCCAGCAGCCACCGTGAGGGGGGAGCTTTCTTT.

Regarding this clonotype: A much bigger clone sits one base away, suggesting this may be a read error. The chain uses TRBV6-1 and TRBJ2-1; perhaps TRBD1 as D (6 bases). CDR1 and CDR2 (germline): MNHNS, SASEGT. The CDR3 length is 15 residues. V was cut by 7 bases and J by 5 bases, with 18 bases left in between. The DNA for the CDR3 is TGTGCCAGCACTACAACCGGGACAAGAAACAATGAGCAGTTCTTC. Amino acid sequence: CASTTTGTRNNEQFF.

At least ten counts were recorded for this clonotype. The chain combines TRBV12-3 or TRBV12-4 with TRBJ1-5; D is unclear. V gave up 5 bases and J gave up 6 bases, with 11 bases separating them. There are 13 residues in the CDR3. CDR3 in amino acids: CASSNRRRQPQHF. CDR3 nucleotide sequence: TGTGCCAGCAGTAATCGGAGGCGTCAGCCCCAGCATTTT.

Regarding this clonotype: A much larger clone sits a single nucleotide away, making a read error possible. The chain links TRBV5-1 to TRBJ2-2; tentatively, D is TRBD2 (5 bases). Trimming cost V 0 bases and J 0 bases, with 12 bases left between them. Germline CDR1 is SGHRS and CDR2 is YFSETQ. This CDR3 has 17 residues. CDR3 DNA sequence: TGCGCCAGCAGCTTGGCCCCTAACGGGACGAACACCGGGGAGCTGTTTTTT. Protein sequence: CASSLAPNGTNTGELFF. Complete variable domain (other parts from reference TRBV5-1 and TRBJ2-2): KAGVTQTPRYLIKTRGQQVTLSCSPISGHRSVSWYQQTPGQGLQFLFEYFSETQRNKGNFPGRFSGRQFSNSRSEMNVSTLELGDSALYLCASSLAPNGTNTGELFFGEGSRLTVL.

This sequence joins TRBV25-1 and TRBJ2-7; D gene ambiguous. CDR3 length: 14 residues. Between the trimmed V and J ends, which lost 3 bases and 7 bases, there was a span of 16 bases. Germline CDR1 reads MGHDK; CDR2 reads SYGVNS. Here the CDR3 reads CASSDPADRLEQYF. CDR3 nucleotide sequence: TGTGCCAGCAGTGACCCCGCGGACCGTTTAGAGCAGTACTTC.

CDR3 residues: CSAQRGGFTYEQYF. DNA of the CDR3: TGCAGTGCTCAGAGGGGGGGGTTTACCTACGAGCAGTACTTC. The rearrangement joins TRBV20-1 to TRBJ2-7; tentative D call: TRBD2 (7 bases). Trimming took off 5 bases at V and 2 bases at J, with 16 bases between the two ends. The CDR3 contains 14 residues. Germline values: CDR1 DFQATT, CDR2 SNEGSKA (reference sequence).

This clonotype was detected ten times or more. This chain uses TRBV13 with TRBJ1-4, with D hard to call. Trimming removed 2 bases at V and 8 bases at J, with 18 bases between. The V gene's germline CDR1 is PRHDT and CDR2 FYEKMQ (reference sequence). The CDR3 is 16 amino acids. The CDR3 sequence: CASSLSVGQVNEKLFF. The CDR3 DNA follows: TGTGCCAGCAGCTTATCGGTGGGCCAGGTTAACGAAAAACTGTTTTTT.

This clonotype is medium-sized within its sample. This chain uses TRBV7-6 with TRBJ1-6; 7 nucleotides align to TRBD1. The J segment lost 4 bases and the V segment lost 5 bases, leaving 2 bases of the junction unmatched. The germline V gene has CDR1 SGHVS and CDR2 FNYEAQ. The CDR3 is 14 amino acids. CDR3 residues: CASSAGQYNSPLHF. In DNA form, the CDR3 reads TGTGCCAGCAGCGCGGGACAGTATAATTCACCCCTCCACTTT.

The rearrangement uses TRBV6-5 and TRBJ2-5; the D gene is possibly TRBD1 (5 bases). The CDR3 is 12 residues long. Germline V gene lookup returns CDR1 MNHEY and CDR2 SVGAGI. The ends were cut back, 6 bases at V and 7 bases at J, with 12 bases in the middle. The CDR3 loop is CASRAGPGTQYF. Written as DNA, the CDR3 is TGTGCCAGCAGAGCAGGGCCGGGGACCCAGTACTTC.

This clonotype was counted only a few times. This chain uses TRBV19 with TRBJ2-7; D is unresolved. V shed 5 bases and J shed 3 bases, with 11 bases lying between them. The germline V gene encodes CDR1 LNHDA and CDR2 SQIVND (reference sequence). The CDR3 totals 13 residues. The DNA for the CDR3 is TGTGCCAGTAGTCCCATATCAGGCTACGAGCAGTACTTC. It yields the protein CASSPISGYEQYF.

This clonotype was detected many times. The chain uses TRBV12-3 or TRBV12-4 and TRBJ1-5, with D unresolved. The V end lost 7 bases, the J end lost 1 base, and 8 bases lay between the germline ends. CDR3 size: 13 residues. CDR3 nucleotide sequence: TGTGCCAGCACCCTCACGAGCAATCAGCCCCAGCATTTT. Its protein is CASTLTSNQPQHF.